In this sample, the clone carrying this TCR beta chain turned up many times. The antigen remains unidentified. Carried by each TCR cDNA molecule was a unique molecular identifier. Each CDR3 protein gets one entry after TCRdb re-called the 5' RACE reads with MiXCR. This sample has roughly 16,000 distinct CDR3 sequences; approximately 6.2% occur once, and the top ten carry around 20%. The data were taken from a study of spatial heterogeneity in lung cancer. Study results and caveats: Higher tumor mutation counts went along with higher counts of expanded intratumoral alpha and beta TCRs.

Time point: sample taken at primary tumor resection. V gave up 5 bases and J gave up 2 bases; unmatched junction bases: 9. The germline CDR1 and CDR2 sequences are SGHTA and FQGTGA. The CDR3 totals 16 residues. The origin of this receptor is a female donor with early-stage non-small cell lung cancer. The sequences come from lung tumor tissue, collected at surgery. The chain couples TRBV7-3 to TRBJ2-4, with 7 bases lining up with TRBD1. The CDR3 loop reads CASSRTGPFSKNIQYF. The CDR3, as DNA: TGTGCCAGCAGCCGGACAGGACCCTTCTCCAAAAACATTCAGTACTTC. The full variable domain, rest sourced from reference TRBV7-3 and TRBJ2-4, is GAGVSQTPSNKVTEKGKYVELRCDPISGHTALYWYRQSLGQGPEFLIYFQGTGAADDSGLPNDRFFAVRPEGSVSTLKIQRTERGDSAVYLCASSRTGPFSKNIQYFGAGTRLSVL.